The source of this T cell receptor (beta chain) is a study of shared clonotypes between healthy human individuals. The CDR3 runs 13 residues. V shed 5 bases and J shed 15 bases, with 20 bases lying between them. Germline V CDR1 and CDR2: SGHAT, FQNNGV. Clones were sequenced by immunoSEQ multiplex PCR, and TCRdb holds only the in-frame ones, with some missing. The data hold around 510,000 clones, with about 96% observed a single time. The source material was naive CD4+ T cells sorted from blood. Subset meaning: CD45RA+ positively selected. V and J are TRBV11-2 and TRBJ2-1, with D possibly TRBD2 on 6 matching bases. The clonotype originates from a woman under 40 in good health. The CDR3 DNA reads TGTGCCAGCAGCCCAGCCTTCTCGGGGAGGCGGTTCTTC. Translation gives CASSPAFSGRRFF.